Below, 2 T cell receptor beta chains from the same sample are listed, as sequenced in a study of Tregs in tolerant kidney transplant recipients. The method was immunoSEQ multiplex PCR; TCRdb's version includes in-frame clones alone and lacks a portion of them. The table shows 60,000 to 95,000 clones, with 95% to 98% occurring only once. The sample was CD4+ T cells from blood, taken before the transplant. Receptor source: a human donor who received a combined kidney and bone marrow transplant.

Here the CDR3 DNA reads TGTGCCTGGGGACAGAACCATGGCTACACCTTC. The encoded protein is CAWGQNHGYTF. The chain has TRBV30 and TRBJ1-2, with D perhaps matching TRBD1 (6 bases). V lost 5 bases and J lost 6, with 10 bases in between. The CDR3 has 11 amino acids. CDR1 and CDR2 from the germline V gene are GTSNPN and SVGIG (reference sequence).

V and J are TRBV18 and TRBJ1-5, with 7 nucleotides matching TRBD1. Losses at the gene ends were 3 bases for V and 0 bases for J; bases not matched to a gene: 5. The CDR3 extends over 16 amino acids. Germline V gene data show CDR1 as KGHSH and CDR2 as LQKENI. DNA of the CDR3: TGTGCCAGCTCACCTCCGGGACAGTATAGCAATCAGCCCCAGCATTTT. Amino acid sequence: CASSPPGQYSNQPQHF.